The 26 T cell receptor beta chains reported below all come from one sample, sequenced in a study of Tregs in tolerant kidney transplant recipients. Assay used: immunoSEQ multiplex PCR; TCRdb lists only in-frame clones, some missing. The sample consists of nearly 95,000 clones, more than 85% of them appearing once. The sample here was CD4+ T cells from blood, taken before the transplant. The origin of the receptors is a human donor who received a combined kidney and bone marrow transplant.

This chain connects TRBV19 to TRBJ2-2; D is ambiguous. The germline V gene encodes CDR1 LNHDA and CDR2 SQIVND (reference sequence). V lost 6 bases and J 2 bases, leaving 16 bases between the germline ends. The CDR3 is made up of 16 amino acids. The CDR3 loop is CASSTSPLPNTGELFF. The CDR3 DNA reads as TGTGCCAGTAGCACATCCCCCTTACCTAACACCGGGGAGCTGTTTTTT.

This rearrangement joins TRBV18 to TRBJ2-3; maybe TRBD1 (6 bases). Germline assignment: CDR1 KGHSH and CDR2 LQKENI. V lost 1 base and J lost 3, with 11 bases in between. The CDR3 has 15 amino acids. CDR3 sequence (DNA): TGTGCCAGCTCACCACTAGGACAGATTACAGATACGCAGTATTTT. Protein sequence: CASSPLGQITDTQYF.

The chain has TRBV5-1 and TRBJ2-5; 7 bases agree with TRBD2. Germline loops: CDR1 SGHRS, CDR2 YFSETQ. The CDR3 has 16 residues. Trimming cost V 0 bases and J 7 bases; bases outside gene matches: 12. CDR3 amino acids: CASSLAAGRDVGTQYF. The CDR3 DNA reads TGCGCCAGCAGCTTGGCCGCGGGGAGGGACGTTGGGACCCAGTACTTC. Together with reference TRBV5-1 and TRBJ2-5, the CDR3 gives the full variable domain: KAGVTQTPRYLIKTRGQQVTLSCSPISGHRSVSWYQQTPGQGLQFLFEYFSETQRNKGNFPGRFSGRQFSNSRSEMNVSTLELGDSALYLCASSLAAGRDVGTQYFGPGTRLLVL.

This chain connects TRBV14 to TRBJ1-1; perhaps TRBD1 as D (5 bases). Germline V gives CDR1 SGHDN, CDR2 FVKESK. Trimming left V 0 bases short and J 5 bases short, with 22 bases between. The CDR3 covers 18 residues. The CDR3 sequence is CASSQDPFTQGITTEAFF. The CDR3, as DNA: TGTGCCAGCAGCCAAGATCCGTTCACGCAGGGTATAACAACTGAAGCTTTCTTT.

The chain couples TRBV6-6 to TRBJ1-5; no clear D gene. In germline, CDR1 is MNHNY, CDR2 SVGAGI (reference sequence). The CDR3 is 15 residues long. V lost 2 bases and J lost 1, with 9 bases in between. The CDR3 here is CASSYHPGSNQPQHF. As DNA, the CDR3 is TGTGCCAGCAGTTACCACCCGGGGAGCAATCAGCCCCAGCATTTT.

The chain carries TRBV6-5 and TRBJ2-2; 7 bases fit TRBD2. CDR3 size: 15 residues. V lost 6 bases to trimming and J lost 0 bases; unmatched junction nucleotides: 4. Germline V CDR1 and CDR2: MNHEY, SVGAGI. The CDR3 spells CASRRGKTNTGELFF. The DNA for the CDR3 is TGTGCCAGCAGGCGGGGGAAGACGAACACCGGGGAGCTGTTTTTT.

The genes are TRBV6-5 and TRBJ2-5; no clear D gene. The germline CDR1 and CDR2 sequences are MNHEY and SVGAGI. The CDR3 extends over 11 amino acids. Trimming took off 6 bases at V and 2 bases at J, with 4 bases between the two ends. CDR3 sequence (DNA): TGTGCCAGCAGATTACAAGAGACCCAGTACTTC. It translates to CASRLQETQYF.

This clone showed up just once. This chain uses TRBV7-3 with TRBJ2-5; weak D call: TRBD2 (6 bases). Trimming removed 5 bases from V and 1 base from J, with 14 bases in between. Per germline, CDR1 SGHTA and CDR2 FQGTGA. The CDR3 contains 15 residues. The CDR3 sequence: CASSIQGGLQETQYF. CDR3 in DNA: TGTGCCAGCAGCATCCAGGGAGGACTCCAAGAGACCCAGTACTTC. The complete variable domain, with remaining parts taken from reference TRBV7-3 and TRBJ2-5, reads GAGVSQTPSNKVTEKGKYVELRCDPISGHTALYWYRQSLGQGPEFLIYFQGTGAADDSGLPNDRFFAVRPEGSVSTLKIQRTERGDSAVYLCASSIQGGLQETQYFGPGTRLLVL.

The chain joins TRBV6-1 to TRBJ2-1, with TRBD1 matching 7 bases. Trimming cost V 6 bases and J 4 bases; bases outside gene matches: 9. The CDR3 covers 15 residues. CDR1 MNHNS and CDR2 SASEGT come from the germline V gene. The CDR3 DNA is TGTGCCAGCAGAACCGGGACAGCGATGTACAATGAGCAGTTCTTC. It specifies CASRTGTAMYNEQFF.

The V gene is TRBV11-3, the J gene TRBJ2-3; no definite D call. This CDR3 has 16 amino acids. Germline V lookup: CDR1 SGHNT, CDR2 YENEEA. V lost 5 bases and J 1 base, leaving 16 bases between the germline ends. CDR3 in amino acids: CASSPRGGLGTDTQYF. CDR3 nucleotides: TGTGCCAGCAGCCCCCGCGGTGGGTTAGGCACAGATACGCAGTATTTT.

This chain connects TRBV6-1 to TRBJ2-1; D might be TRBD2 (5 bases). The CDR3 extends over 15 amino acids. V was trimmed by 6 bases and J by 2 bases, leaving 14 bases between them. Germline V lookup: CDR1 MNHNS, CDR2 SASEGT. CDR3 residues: CASSTLSGTYNEQFF. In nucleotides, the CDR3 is TGTGCCAGCAGCACCCTATCGGGGACCTACAATGAGCAGTTCTTC.

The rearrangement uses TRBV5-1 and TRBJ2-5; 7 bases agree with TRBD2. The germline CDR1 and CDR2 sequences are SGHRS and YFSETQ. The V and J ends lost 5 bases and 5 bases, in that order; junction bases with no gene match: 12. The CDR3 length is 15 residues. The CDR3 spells CASRDRSGGSETQYF. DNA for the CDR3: TGCGCCAGCAGGGACCGATCGGGGGGTAGTGAGACCCAGTACTTC.

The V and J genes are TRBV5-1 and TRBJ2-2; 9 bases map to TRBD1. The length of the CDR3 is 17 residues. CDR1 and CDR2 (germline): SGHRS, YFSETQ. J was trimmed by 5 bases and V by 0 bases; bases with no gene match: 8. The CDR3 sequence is CASSLGRTGVTTGELFF. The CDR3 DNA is TGCGCCAGCAGCTTGGGGCGGACAGGGGTCACGACCGGGGAGCTGTTTTTT.

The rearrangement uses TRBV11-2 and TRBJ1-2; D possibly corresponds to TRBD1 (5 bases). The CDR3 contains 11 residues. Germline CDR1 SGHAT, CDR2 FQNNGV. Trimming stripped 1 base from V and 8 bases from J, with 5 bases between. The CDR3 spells CASSLGGGYTF. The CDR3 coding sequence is TGTGCCAGCAGCTTAGGGGGCGGCTACACCTTC.

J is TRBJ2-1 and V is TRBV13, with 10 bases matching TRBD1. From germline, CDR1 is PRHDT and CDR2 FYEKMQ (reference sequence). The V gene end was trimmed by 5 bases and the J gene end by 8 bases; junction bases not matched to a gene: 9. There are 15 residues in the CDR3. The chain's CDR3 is CASSPPGQGLDEQFF. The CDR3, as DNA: TGTGCCAGCAGCCCTCCGGGACAGGGGTTGGATGAGCAGTTCTTC.

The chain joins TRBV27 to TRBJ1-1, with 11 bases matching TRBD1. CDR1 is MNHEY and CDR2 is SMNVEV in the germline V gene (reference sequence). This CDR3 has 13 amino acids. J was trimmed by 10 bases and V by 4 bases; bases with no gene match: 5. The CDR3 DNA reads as TGTGCCAGCAGTTGGACAGGGGGCTTTGTAGCTTTCTTT. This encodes CASSWTGGFVAFF.

CDR3 protein: CASSLRRATYGEQFF. The DNA for the CDR3 is TGTGCCAGCAGTTTAAGGCGGGCCACCTACGGAGAGCAGTTCTTC. The genes are TRBV27 and TRBJ2-1; tentatively, D is TRBD2 (5 bases). The CDR3 sequence is 15 residues long. Trimming cost V 2 bases and J 10 bases, with 18 bases left between them. Germline V gene lookup returns CDR1 MNHEY and CDR2 SMNVEV (reference sequence).

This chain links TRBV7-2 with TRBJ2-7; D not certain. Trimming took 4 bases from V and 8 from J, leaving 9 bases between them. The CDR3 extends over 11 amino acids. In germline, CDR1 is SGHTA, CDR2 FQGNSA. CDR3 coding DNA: TGTGCCAGCAGCTCCCGCCAGAAGCAGTACTTC. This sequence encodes CASSSRQKQYF.

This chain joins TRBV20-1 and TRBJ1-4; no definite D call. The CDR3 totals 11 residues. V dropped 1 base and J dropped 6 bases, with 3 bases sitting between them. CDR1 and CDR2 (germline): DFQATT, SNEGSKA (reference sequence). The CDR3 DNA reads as TGCAGTGCTAGAGGAGATGAAAAACTGTTTTTT. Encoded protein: CSARGDEKLFF.

The CDR3 DNA sequence: TGTGCCAGTAGTATAAGAGGACTAGCGGGAGGTGGAAAAGGCAATGAGCAGTTCTTC. Its protein is CASSIRGLAGGGKGNEQFF. V usage is TRBV19 and J usage is TRBJ2-1; 14 positions match TRBD2. The V gene end was trimmed by 2 bases and the J gene end by 6 bases; junction bases not matched to a gene: 12. The length of the CDR3 is 19 residues. Germline-derived CDR1 and CDR2 are LNHDA and SQIVND (reference sequence).

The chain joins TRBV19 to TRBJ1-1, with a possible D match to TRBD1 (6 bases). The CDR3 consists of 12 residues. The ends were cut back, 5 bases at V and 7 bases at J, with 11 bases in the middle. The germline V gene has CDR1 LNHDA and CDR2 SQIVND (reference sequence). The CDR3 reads CASSGGANEAFF. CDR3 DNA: TGTGCCAGTAGTGGGGGGGCCAATGAAGCTTTCTTT.

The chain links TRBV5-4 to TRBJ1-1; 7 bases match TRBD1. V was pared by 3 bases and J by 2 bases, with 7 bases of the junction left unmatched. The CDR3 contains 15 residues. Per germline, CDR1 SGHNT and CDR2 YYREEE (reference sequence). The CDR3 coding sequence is TGTGCCAGCAGCTCTCATGCAGGGGGAAACACTGAAGCTTTCTTT. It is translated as CASSSHAGGNTEAFF.

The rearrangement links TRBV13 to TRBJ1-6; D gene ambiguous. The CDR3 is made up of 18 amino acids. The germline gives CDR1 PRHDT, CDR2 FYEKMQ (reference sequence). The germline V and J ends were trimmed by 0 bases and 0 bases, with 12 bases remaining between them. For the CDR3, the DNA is TGTGCCAGCAGCTTAGGCCATAGGAGGCACTCCTATAATTCACCCCTCCACTTT. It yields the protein CASSLGHRRHSYNSPLHF.

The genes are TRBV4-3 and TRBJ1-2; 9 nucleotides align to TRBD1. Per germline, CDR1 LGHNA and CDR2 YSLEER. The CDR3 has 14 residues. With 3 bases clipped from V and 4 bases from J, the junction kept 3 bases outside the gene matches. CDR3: CASSHLTGGYGYTF. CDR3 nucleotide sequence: TGCGCCAGCAGCCATTTGACAGGGGGCTATGGCTACACCTTC.

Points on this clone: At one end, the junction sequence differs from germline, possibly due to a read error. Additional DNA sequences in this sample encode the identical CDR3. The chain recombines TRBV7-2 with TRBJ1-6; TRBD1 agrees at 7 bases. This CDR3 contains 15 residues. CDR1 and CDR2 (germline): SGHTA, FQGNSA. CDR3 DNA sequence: TGTGCCAGCAGCGTCTCAGGGGGGATAAATTCCCCCCTCCACTTT. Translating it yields CASSVSGGINSPLHF.

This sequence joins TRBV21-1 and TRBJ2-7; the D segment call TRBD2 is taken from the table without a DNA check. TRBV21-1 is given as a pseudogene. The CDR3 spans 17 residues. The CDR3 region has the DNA TGTGCCAGCAGCAAAGCCCCCCGGGATCGGCCCCACTACGAGCAGTACTTC. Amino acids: CASSKAPRDRPHYEQYF.